These T cell receptor beta chains were read from a single sample in a study of cytomegalovirus exposure and HLA in healthy donors. The method was immunoSEQ multiplex PCR; TCRdb's version includes in-frame clones alone and lacks a portion of them. Among 100,000 to 150,000 clones listed, approximately 88% were seen once. The specimen was PBMCs. The receptor source for this set is a woman younger than 35 in good health and CMV-seronegative. Each CDR3 is given with its conserved first and last residue. A D gene is named only where the DNA matches it firmly. Part of the rows lack a size; the others show once, few, many or a class for expanded clones.

TRBJ2-1 | 16 | TRBV28 | NA | NA | CASSNSALARNNEQFF | TGTGCCAGCAGCAATTCAGCGTTGGCTAGGAACAATGAGCAGTTCTTC
TRBJ2-1 | 17 | TRBV4-1 | NA | TRBD2 | CASSQGTGPSGGSEQFF | TGCGCCAGCAGCCAAGGGACGGGTCCGTCCGGGGGGTCTGAGCAGTTCTTC
TRBJ2-3 | 14 | TRBV5-4 | NA | NA | CASSPTKGTDTQYF | TGTGCCAGCAGCCCTACAAAGGGGACAGATACGCAGTATTTT
TRBJ2-3 | 16 | TRBV29-1 | NA | NA | CSVEDLSGEGTDTQYF | TGCAGCGTTGAAGATTTGAGCGGAGAGGGCACAGATACGCAGTATTTT
TRBJ1-2 | 16 | TRBV4-1 | NA | TRBD1 | CASSEVTSGQARGYTF | TGCGCCAGCAGCGAAGTTACCTCCGGACAGGCTCGGGGCTACACCTTC
TRBJ1-1 | 16 | TRBV7-9 | NA | NA | CASSLVMAGRGPEAFF | TGTGCCAGCAGCTTAGTTATGGCAGGGAGGGGCCCTGAAGCTTTCTTT
TRBJ2-4 | 13 | TRBV15 | NA | NA | CATSREEGNIQYF | TGTGCCACCAGCAGAGAGGAGGGAAACATTCAGTACTTC
TRBJ2-7 | 14 | TRBV6-1 | few | TRBD1 | CASRYRGVRYEQYF | TGTGCCAGCAGGTACAGGGGGGTAAGGTACGAGCAGTACTTC
TRBJ1-1 | 13 | TRBV28 | once | NA | CASSGKRGTEAFF | TGTGCCAGCAGTGGGAAGAGAGGGACTGAAGCTTTCTTT
TRBJ2-7 | 14 | TRBV11-3 | NA | TRBD1 | CASTETGQYYEQYF | TGTGCCAGCACCGAGACGGGACAGTACTACGAGCAGTACTTC
TRBJ2-1 | 14 | TRBV7-2 | NA | NA | CASLPSGLSNEQFF | TGTGCCAGTCTGCCTAGTGGCCTCTCCAATGAGCAGTTCTTC
TRBJ2-7 | 13 | TRBV6-5 | few | TRBD1 | CASSSRGHDEQYF | TGTGCCAGCAGTTCCAGGGGGCACGACGAGCAGTACTTC
TRBJ1-3 | 16 | TRBV28 | NA | NA | CASSFWSRLSGNTIYF | TGTGCCAGCAGTTTTTGGAGCAGACTCTCTGGAAACACCATATATTTT
TRBJ2-1 | 14 | TRBV9 | NA | NA | CASSVPTSLNEQFF | TGTGCCAGCAGCGTACCCACTAGTCTCAATGAGCAGTTCTTC
TRBJ1-2 | 18 | TRBV4-1 | NA | TRBD1 | CASSPRMGRDRSNYGYTF | TGCGCCAGCAGCCCAAGAATGGGTCGGGACAGGTCGAACTATGGCTACACCTTC
TRBJ2-6 | 14 | TRBV30 | NA | NA | CAWSPGSGANVLTF | TGTGCCTGGAGTCCAGGGTCTGGGGCCAACGTCCTGACTTTC
TRBJ2-6 | 15 | TRBV6-4 | NA | TRBD2 | CASSLGGAGANVLTF | TGTGCCAGCAGTCTGGGGGGGGCTGGGGCCAACGTCCTGACTTTC
TRBJ2-7 | 15 | TRBV25-1 | NA | TRBD2 | CASSDGLAGGYEQYF | TGTGCCAGCAGTGACGGACTAGCGGGAGGGTACGAGCAGTACTTC
TRBJ2-2 | 14 | TRBV19 | NA | NA | CASSIASGTGELFF | TGTGCCAGTAGTATAGCTTCGGGCACCGGGGAGCTGTTTTTT
TRBJ1-2 | 14 | TRBV19 | NA | NA | CASKKLGGRFGYTF | TGTGCCAGTAAAAAGTTAGGGGGAAGATTTGGCTACACCTTC
TRBJ2-7 | 13 | TRBV5-1 | NA | TRBD1 | CASRGQGPYEQYF | TGCGCCAGTAGGGGACAGGGGCCCTACGAGCAGTACTTC
TRBJ1-1 | 11 | TRBV15 | once | NA | CATSSPSEAFF | TGTGCCACCAGCAGTCCGTCTGAAGCTTTCTTT
TRBJ2-7 | 18 | TRBV12-1 | NA | NA | CASSFAGLAEIPNYEQYF | TGTGCCAGCAGCTTTGCGGGACTAGCGGAGATACCGAACTACGAGCAGTACTTC
TRBJ2-1 | 15 | TRBV18 | NA | TRBD2 | CASRDLAASGNEQFF | TGTGCCAGCCGAGATCTAGCGGCCAGTGGGAATGAGCAGTTCTTC
TRBJ2-4 | 16 | TRBV11-3 | NA | NA | CASSLSTDLAKNIQYF | TGTGCCAGCAGCTTGTCGACAGACCTAGCCAAAAACATTCAGTACTTC
TRBJ2-7 | 17 | TRBV11-2 | NA | TRBD1 | CASRSLWDRGFSYEQYF | TGTGCCAGCAGGAGCTTATGGGACAGGGGATTCTCCTACGAGCAGTACTTC
TRBJ1-1 | 14 | TRBV15 | NA | NA | CATSRDGSGTEAFF | TGTGCCACCAGCAGAGACGGTTCGGGAACTGAAGCTTTCTTT
TRBJ1-3 | 14 | TRBV11-2 | NA | NA | CASSLGPGGNTIYF | TGTGCCAGCAGCTTAGGACCGGGGGGAAACACCATATATTTT
TRBJ2-1 | 17 | TRBV11-2 | NA | NA | CASSLIFGSVAYNEQFF | TGTGCCAGCAGCTTAATTTTCGGTAGCGTGGCCTACAATGAGCAGTTCTTC
TRBJ2-4 | 13 | TRBV29-1 | NA | TRBD1 | CSVARDRGNIQYF | TGCAGCGTTGCCCGGGACAGGGGCAACATTCAGTACTTC